This record concerns one T cell receptor (beta chain) sequence. The antigen is not known. The CDR3 contains 14 residues. Between the trimmed V and J ends, which lost 3 bases and 1 base, there was a span of 9 bases. CDR1 and CDR2 from the germline V gene are LNHDA and SQIVND (reference sequence). The sample is drawn from a study of cytomegalovirus exposure and HLA in healthy donors. Study observations and caveats: Across HLA loci, a later analysis found differing TCR association rates, with DRB1 most and HLA-C fewest. Excluded were some V segments that proved indistinguishable, including TRBV6-2 and TRBV6-3.

Researchers ran the PCR with 60 Vbeta and 13 Jbeta primers. The assay was immunoSEQ multiplex PCR, and TCRdb's table has in-frame clones only and misses some. The table for this sample gives 150,000 to 200,000 clones. The sample consisted of PBMCs. The receptor comes from a man aged 30 to 39 in good health and CMV-seronegative. The chain joins TRBV19 to TRBJ2-5; D possibly corresponds to TRBD2 (5 bases). DNA of the CDR3: TGTGCCAGTAGTATTGAGGGCGGCCAAGAGACCCAGTACTTC. Its protein product is CASSIEGGQETQYF.